These T cell receptor beta chains were read from a single sample in a study of T cell responses to AZD1222 COVID-19 vaccine. Generated by immunoSEQ multiplex PCR, the TCRdb table keeps only in-frame clones and is missing some. Here the sample spans some 100,000 clones, about 83% being singletons. Sequencing used peripheral blood, obtained on day 0 of AZD1222 vaccination. Every receptor here comes from an adult in good health. Each CDR3 is given with its conserved first and last residue. The D gene is left open where the match is weak. Part of the rows lack a size; the others show once, few, many or a class for expanded clones.

cdr3_nt cdr3_aa clone_size j_call d_call v_call
TGTGCCAGCAGTTTAGCCGGGGGAGGCGGGGAGCTGTTTTTT CASSLAGGGGELFF NA TRBJ2-2 NA TRBV28
TGTGCCAGCAGTCCCAGTTTCTCCCAAACTTACAATAACGATGGCTACACCTTC CASSPSFSQTYNNDGYTF NA TRBJ1-2 NA TRBV6-6
TGTGCCAGCAGCTTTGAGGGGCCCTATGGCTACACCTTC CASSFEGPYGYTF NA TRBJ1-2 NA TRBV5-5
TGTGCCAGTAGCCGGGGGACCGAGTATGGCTACACCTTC CASSRGTEYGYTF NA TRBJ1-2 NA TRBV19
TGCGCCAGAAGGCGGCCTGGCCGCTATGGCTACACCTTC CARRRPGRYGYTF NA TRBJ1-2 NA TRBV10-1
TGCGCCAGCAGCCAAGAACCCATCAATACACCCCTCCACTTT CASSQEPINTPLHF NA TRBJ1-6 NA TRBV4-1
TGTGCCAGCAGTTACTCGGGGTCAGTACGCGGGGAGCTGTTTTTT CASSYSGSVRGELFF NA TRBJ2-2 NA TRBV6-5
TGTGCCAGCAGCCAAGCGATATACGGGGGAGGTGGTTCACCCCTCCACTTT CASSQAIYGGGGSPLHF NA TRBJ1-6 NA TRBV14
TGTGCCTGGAGCAGACAGGTTGCAACTAATGAAAAACTGTTTTTT CAWSRQVATNEKLFF NA TRBJ1-4 NA TRBV30
TGTGCCAGCAGCCACTGGACTAGCGGGGGGGGTGATGAGCAGTTCTTC CASSHWTSGGGDEQFF NA TRBJ2-1 TRBD2 TRBV3-1/TRBV3-2
TGTGCCAGCTCACCACTCTCCGAGAACACTGAAGCTTTCTTT CASSPLSENTEAFF NA TRBJ1-1 NA TRBV18
TGTGCCAGCAGTCCATACAGGGACTATGGCTACACCTTC CASSPYRDYGYTF NA TRBJ1-2 NA TRBV27
TGTGCCAGCAGGCCGATTTACGTGGGGGAGAGAGAGACCCAGTACTTC CASRPIYVGERETQYF NA TRBJ2-5 NA TRBV6-6
TGTGCCAGCAGCTTAGAATACGAGCAGTACTTC CASSLEYEQYF NA TRBJ2-7 NA TRBV7-9
TGTGCCAGCAGTCGGGGATGGGGGGACATGCCGTTCACAGATACGCAGTATTTT CASSRGWGDMPFTDTQYF NA TRBJ2-3 NA TRBV27
TGTGCCAGCACCCCGACTTTCTGGGCGAGCAGTGAAGCTTTCTTT CASTPTFWASSEAFF NA TRBJ1-1 NA TRBV2
TGTGCCAGCAATCCCCTCTCCGGGGGGGCCGGGGAGCTGTTTTTT CASNPLSGGAGELFF NA TRBJ2-2 TRBD2 TRBV6-5
TGTGCCAGCAGCGTAGCTACCAGGAATGAGCAGTTCTTC CASSVATRNEQFF once TRBJ2-1 NA TRBV9
TGTGCCAGCAGTCGAAGGTCCGGGCAACGTGGGTTTTTT CASSRRSGQRGFF NA TRBJ1-4 NA TRBV28
TGTGCCAGCAGCTTAGACGGCCGGACTTATGGCTACACCTTC CASSLDGRTYGYTF NA TRBJ1-2 NA TRBV7-9
TGTGCCAGCAGACCCTCTACAGGGGTCGGAGTCGAGCAGTACTTC CASRPSTGVGVEQYF NA TRBJ2-7 TRBD1 TRBV7-6
TGCAGCGGGCTAGACGGAACGAACACTGAAGCTTTCTTT CSGLDGTNTEAFF NA TRBJ1-1 NA TRBV29-1
TGTGCCAGCAGCTCGGGATGGGGTGAAAAACTGTTTTTT CASSSGWGEKLFF NA TRBJ1-4 NA TRBV7-2
TGTGCCAGCAGCTTGAGAGGCTCTGGAAACACCATATATTTT CASSLRGSGNTIYF NA TRBJ1-3 NA TRBV7-9
TGTGCCAGCAGCTACCGCTCCGGGTTTGGGGAAAGGGGCTATGGCTACACCTTC CASSYRSGFGERGYGYTF NA TRBJ1-2 NA TRBV7-2
TGTGCCAGCAGCTTACAGGGTGGGCACATTCAGTACTTC CASSLQGGHIQYF NA TRBJ2-4 NA TRBV7-8
TGCGCCAGCAGATATCGTGAACAAGAGACCCAGTACTTC CASRYREQETQYF NA TRBJ2-5 NA TRBV5-1
TGTGCCAGCAGTTACTCGGATCGCCAGGACCCATACGAGCAGTACTTC CASSYSDRQDPYEQYF NA TRBJ2-7 NA TRBV6-2/TRBV6-3
TGTGCCAGCAGCTCCCGACAGGGAAGATTCTCCTACGAGCAGTACTTC CASSSRQGRFSYEQYF NA TRBJ2-7 TRBD1 TRBV14
TGTGCCAGCAGGCCCCAGGGGACAGCGAATCAGCCCCAGCATTTT CASRPQGTANQPQHF NA TRBJ1-5 TRBD1 TRBV6-5
TGTGCCAGCAGCCTCCCCGGGGGGCCCCAGCATTTT CASSLPGGPQHF once TRBJ1-5 NA TRBV4-2
TGCGCCAGCAGCACTTCCGGGACTAGCGGGGTAGGTGAGCAGTTCTTC CASSTSGTSGVGEQFF NA TRBJ2-1 TRBD2 TRBV4-1
TGTGCCATCAGTGAGGGAGACAGGGACGAGCAGTACTTC CAISEGDRDEQYF NA TRBJ2-7 TRBD1 TRBV10-3
TGTGCCAGCAGCGTAACAGGGGGAGCCTATGGCTACACCTTC CASSVTGGAYGYTF NA TRBJ1-2 TRBD1 TRBV9
TGTGCCAGCAGCTTAGCCCCCAGGTTTAATGAAAAACTGTTTTTT CASSLAPRFNEKLFF few TRBJ1-4 NA TRBV7-6
TGTGCCAGCTCACCAGATCGAATTGCTGAAGCTTTCTTT CASSPDRIAEAFF once TRBJ1-1 NA TRBV18
TGTGCCAGCAGCTCGAACCCCCAGGGGTACTATGGCTACACCTTC CASSSNPQGYYGYTF NA TRBJ1-2 NA TRBV7-2
TGTGCCAGTAGCACAATCAGCGGGGGCCGAGGTTGGGATACGCAGTATTTT CASSTISGGRGWDTQYF NA TRBJ2-3 TRBD2 TRBV19
TGTGCCAGCAGCCGGGACAGCTTGCGGTATTTT CASSRDSLRYF NA TRBJ2-3 TRBD1 TRBV3-1/TRBV3-2
TGTGCCAGCTCGGGGGACAGGGCAGACTACGAGCAGTACTTC CASSGDRADYEQYF NA TRBJ2-7 TRBD1 TRBV18
TGCGCCAGCAGCCAAGATACTCCGGGACTAGCGGGGATCACCGGGGAGCTGTTTTTT CASSQDTPGLAGITGELFF NA TRBJ2-2 TRBD2 TRBV4-3
TGCGCCAGCAGCCCCCCCGGACAGGGGAGGACTGAAGCTTTCTTT CASSPPGQGRTEAFF NA TRBJ1-1 TRBD1 TRBV4-1